This entry lists 11 T cell receptor beta chains sequenced from one sample in a study of OX40 agonist ivuxolimab in advanced cancers. Sequencing used immunoSEQ multiplex PCR; TCRdb keeps in-frame clones, though not all of them. This table has under 90,000 clones, 85% appearing once. The sequences come from CD4+ or CD8+ T cells sorted from blood, collected in a trial of the OX40 agonist ivuxolimab. The receptors derive from an adult with an advanced solid tumor such as melanoma, head and neck, liver or kidney cancer.

The genes are TRBV5-4 and TRBJ1-1, with D possibly matching TRBD1 (5 bases). V was cut by 0 bases and J by 5 bases, with 8 bases left in between. Germline V gives CDR1 SGHNT, CDR2 YYREEE (reference sequence). The CDR3 covers 13 residues. CDR3 sequence reads: CASSLGGGTEAFF. CDR3 DNA: TGTGCCAGCAGCTTGGGTGGGGGAACTGAAGCTTTCTTT.

The J gene is TRBJ1-5, the V gene TRBV19; D may be TRBD1 (5 bases). The ends were cut back, 1 base at V and 2 bases at J, with 12 bases in the middle. The CDR3 is 16 residues long. Germline lookup yields CDR1 LNHDA and CDR2 SQIVND (reference sequence). CDR3: CASSIGGGLGNQPQHF. The CDR3 region has the DNA TGTGCCAGTAGTATAGGCGGGGGTCTCGGCAATCAGCCCCAGCATTTT.

This clone showed up just once. The V gene is TRBV6-5, the J gene TRBJ2-3, with 7 bases identical to TRBD1. V was pared by 2 bases and J by 5 bases, with 4 bases of the junction left unmatched. CDR3 size: 14 residues. Germline V gene lookup returns CDR1 MNHEY and CDR2 SVGAGI. The CDR3 sequence: CASSYRTGEDTQYF. CDR3 DNA: TGTGCCAGCAGTTACCGAACAGGGGAAGATACGCAGTATTTT.

The chain carries TRBV4-3 and TRBJ2-7; D gene uncertain. V lost 2 bases, J lost 4 bases, and 15 bases lay in between. Looked up from germline, CDR1 is LGHNA and CDR2 is YSLEER. This CDR3 is 15 amino acids long. In nucleotides, the CDR3 is TGCGCCAGCAGCCAAAGACCCAATACCGAATACGAGCAGTACTTC. Translating gives CASSQRPNTEYEQYF.

The chain employs TRBV11-2 and TRBJ2-5; D is unresolved. The V end lost 2 bases, the J end lost 2 bases, and 6 bases lay between the germline ends. CDR1 SGHAT and CDR2 FQNNGV come from the germline V gene. CDR3 length equals 13 residues. In nucleotides, the CDR3 is TGTGCCAGCAGCTTACACAGACAAGAGACCCAGTACTTC. Its translation: CASSLHRQETQYF.

This chain links TRBV28 with TRBJ1-5; D remains ambiguous. The CDR3 runs 15 residues. Germline V gene data show CDR1 as MDHEN and CDR2 as SYDVKM. Trimming removed 2 bases from V and 2 bases from J, with 10 bases in between. CDR3 nucleotide sequence: TGTGCCAGCAGTTTAATATCGGCGGGCAATCAGCCCCAGCATTTT. Encoded protein: CASSLISAGNQPQHF.

V gene TRBV7-8 combines with J gene TRBJ1-2; TRBD1 matches 10 bases. CDR1 is SGHVS, CDR2 FQNEAQ, per germline. The CDR3 runs 15 residues. Germline trimming cut 6 bases from V and 8 bases from J; bases unmatched to any gene: 12. DNA of the CDR3: TGTGCCAGCAGGACCTCAGGGACAGGGGTCCCCGGCTACACCTTC. Its translation: CASRTSGTGVPGYTF.

This chain uses TRBV2 with TRBJ2-2; no clear D. With 6 bases removed from V and 7 bases from J, the gap between germline ends came to 6 bases. Germline V gene lookup returns CDR1 SNHLY and CDR2 FYNNEI. The CDR3 length is 11 residues. The CDR3 DNA reads TGTGCCAGCAGGTACAGCGGGGAGCTGTTTTTT. Encoded protein: CASRYSGELFF.

V and J are TRBV5-1 and TRBJ2-1, with D perhaps TRBD2 (5 bases). Per germline, CDR1 SGHRS and CDR2 YFSETQ. V lost 2 bases and J 4 bases, leaving 7 bases between the germline ends. The length of the CDR3 is 13 residues. CDR3 bases: TGCGCCAGCAGCTTACTAGGGTACAATGAGCAGTTCTTC. It codes for CASSLLGYNEQFF. Combining the CDR3 with reference TRBV5-1 and TRBJ2-1 gives the whole variable domain KAGVTQTPRYLIKTRGQQVTLSCSPISGHRSVSWYQQTPGQGLQFLFEYFSETQRNKGNFPGRFSGRQFSNSRSEMNVSTLELGDSALYLCASSLLGYNEQFFGPGTRLTVL.

V usage is TRBV28 and J usage is TRBJ1-3; D might be TRBD1 (5 bases). V shed 2 bases and J shed 3 bases, with 11 bases lying between them. The CDR3 contains 15 residues. The germline gives CDR1 MDHEN, CDR2 SYDVKM. Here the CDR3 reads CASSLRGFGGNTIYF. The CDR3 DNA follows: TGTGCCAGCAGTTTACGGGGGTTCGGTGGAAACACCATATATTTT.

The gene calls are TRBV5-1 and TRBJ1-2, with D maybe TRBD1 (6 bases). The CDR3 is made up of 15 amino acids. V lost 0 bases, J lost 7 bases, and 16 bases lay in between. From germline, CDR1 is SGHRS and CDR2 YFSETQ. The CDR3 region is CASSLAGGLAGGYTF. CDR3 DNA: TGCGCCAGCAGCTTGGCCGGGGGGCTGGCCGGTGGCTACACCTTC.